These T cell receptor beta chains were read from a single sample in a study of beta chain features in type 1 diabetes. The data were produced by immunoSEQ multiplex PCR, yet TCRdb's version contains in-frame clones alone and is incomplete. Of 860,000 or so clones in the sample, roughly 16% were seen once. Sequencing was done on a sample of naive CD4+ T cells from blood. These receptors originate from a woman aged 18-29 years in good health. CDR3s include the opening cysteine and the closing phenylalanine or tryptophan. Fields, in order: V gene, J gene, CDR3 protein.

TRBV4-2,TRBJ2-5,CASSQEPPSGAYQETQYF
TRBV7-9,TRBJ1-4,CASSPVGQNEKLFF
TRBV2,TRBJ2-1,CASRSTGLQYNEQFF
TRBV21-1,TRBJ2-2,CASSKYAGELFF
TRBV5-1,TRBJ2-6,CASSAVAAGANVLTF
TRBV4-3,TRBJ2-5,CASSRQGWGQETQYF
TRBV7-2,TRBJ2-5,CASSPGTSGSLVTQYF
TRBV12-5,TRBJ2-1,CASALDYYNEQFF
TRBV28,TRBJ1-5,CASSLVSDSQPQHF
TRBV10-3,TRBJ2-3,CAISEGLSTDTQYF
TRBV19,TRBJ2-3,CASSLQRRADTQYF
TRBV11-2,TRBJ2-7,CASSWTGGTYEQYF
TRBV28,TRBJ1-5,CASQGGQPQHF
TRBV28,TRBJ2-1,CASNPRGLAGNNEQFF
TRBV5-1,TRBJ2-2,CASSLGEWPTGELFF
TRBV18,TRBJ2-1,CASSSAQSRYNEQFF
TRBV7-9,TRBJ2-7,CASSLMSPRSYEQYF
TRBV18,TRBJ2-5,CASSPLGGAETQYF
TRBV5-4,TRBJ2-1,CASSVRLASYNEQFF
TRBV6-4,TRBJ2-2,CASSRAPIAGTNTGELFF
TRBV7-9,TRBJ1-2,CASSFRDSLYGYTF
TRBV21-1,TRBJ2-7,CASSKEREQYF
TRBV6-5,TRBJ2-3,CASSPVRSTDTQYF
TRBV18,TRBJ2-2,CASSSVAGDTGELFF
TRBV4-3,TRBJ2-7,CASSQDLGLYEQYF
TRBV7-2,TRBJ2-1,CASSQNPPGPGGILYEQFF
TRBV7-2,TRBJ2-7,CASSLRYQGASYEQYF
TRBV28,TRBJ2-7,CASCTTSYEQYF
TRBV14,TRBJ2-1,CASSQGILVIVPNEQFF
TRBV9,TRBJ2-7,CASSVLGTGSNEQYF
TRBV18,TRBJ2-7,CASSPGRGGLGEQYF
TRBV6-7,TRBJ2-3,CASSHTVKMDRAPYTQYF
TRBV18,TRBJ2-5,CASSPTGQETQYF
TRBV5-1,TRBJ1-1,CASSLRGFVTEAFF
TRBV6-6,TRBJ1-2,CASSAWPGFYGYTF
TRBV7-6,TRBJ1-2,CASSAGTGDYGYTF
TRBV5-1,TRBJ2-7,CASSLLRQGVPYEQYF
TRBV7-2,TRBJ2-6,CASSLVFSGANVLTF
TRBV5-4,TRBJ2-7,CASSLASRSGMTYEQYF
TRBV28,TRBJ1-4,CASKKDRGRIGNEKLFF
TRBV25-1,TRBJ2-1,CASSENAGGRYNEQFF
TRBV18,TRBJ2-3,CASSRPLGTQYF
TRBV18,TRBJ2-2,CASSSNQASTNTGELFF
TRBV6-5,TRBJ1-1,CASSYSGGSGTEAFF
TRBV4-3,TRBJ2-2,CASSQAGTSGRSPGELFF
TRBV4-2,TRBJ2-1,CASSPLGGYEQFF
TRBV18,TRBJ2-3,CASSPDSTKSTDTQYF
TRBV20-1,TRBJ2-5,CSGSQETQYF
TRBV7-2,NA,CASSRTGTSGYEQYF
TRBV28,TRBJ1-1,CASSFRGGKLNTEAFF
TRBV18,TRBJ1-3,CASSTVVTGSVDTIYF
TRBV25-1,TRBJ2-5,CASTPGTTGTQYF